This T cell receptor beta chain was obtained from a study of CD8 T cells in Susac syndrome. Overall study results and limits: Among active patients and in TEMRA cells, CD8+ clonal expansion in Susac reached its peak.

Reverse transcription used about 0.45 to 1 ug RNA and random hexamers. Amplification of TCR beta CDR3 was carried out by immunoSEQ multiplex PCR, which covered 54 Vbeta and 13 Jbeta segments. TCRdb independently ran MiXCR on the immunoSEQ multiplex PCR reads; one entry per CDR3 protein. This repertoire shows more than 150,000 distinct CDR3 sequences, more than 85% found once; its top ten account for approximately 0.16%. The authors sequenced TCR beta from blood CD8+ and CD4+ T cells. The ends were cut back, 4 bases at V and 3 bases at J, with 9 bases in the middle. This CDR3 has 12 residues. Germline CDR1 and CDR2: SQVTM and ANQGSEA. A word on this clonotype: Its antigen is unidentified.

The sample consisted of CD8+ T cells from PBMCs. The TCR originated in a human donor with Susac syndrome. J is TRBJ1-1 and V is TRBV29-1; D unresolved. CDR3 DNA sequence: TGCAGCGTTGTCAACCTTGACACTGAAGCTTTCTTT. As protein: CSVVNLDTEAFF. The full variable domain, its missing parts supplied by reference TRBV29-1 and TRBJ1-1, is SAVISQKPSRDICQRGTSLTIQCQVDSQVTMMFWYRQQPGQSLTLIATANQGSEATYESGFVIDKFPISRPNLTFSTLTVSNMSPEDSSIYLCSVVNLDTEAFFGQGTRLTVV.